Listed here is a single TCR beta chain. This clone may be a read error of a much larger clone one base away. The sample originates from a study of blood T cells in healthy people across ages. Then a second PCR, running roughly 6 to 11 cycles, was carried out with a sample-barcoded 5' primer and a J-beta primer mix. Each CDR3 protein gets one entry after TCRdb re-called the 5' RACE reads with MiXCR. This sample has about 780,000 distinct CDR3 sequences, with around half found just once. CDR1 is SGHDN, CDR2 FVKESK, per germline. This CDR3 comprises 12 residues. The V gene lost 0 bases and the J gene lost 6 bases, with 3 bases spanning the gap.

The gene calls are TRBV14 and TRBJ2-1; unclear D gene. The clonotype comes from a man older than 75 in good health. Sequencing was done on a sample of blood. The CDR3 DNA reads TGTGCCAGCAGCCAAGATATCAATGAGCAGTTCTTC. Encoded protein: CASSQDINEQFF.